This T cell receptor beta chain is drawn from a study of control samples from healthy donors and cancer patients. Clones were read by immunoSEQ multiplex PCR, and TCRdb kept only the in-frame ones, dropping some. The sample lists about 140,000 clones; about 86% were seen once. Trimming pared 1 base from V and 0 bases from J, leaving 6 bases between. This CDR3 has 14 amino acids. Per the germline V gene, CDR1 is SGHNT and CDR2 is YENEEA. The chain is built from TRBV11-3 and TRBJ2-5; no clear D. This receptor was obtained from a man between 18 and 35 years old in good health. Sample: blood. The CDR3 is CASSLAGNQETQYF. The CDR3 DNA reads as TGTGCCAGCAGCTTAGCGGGCAACCAAGAGACCCAGTACTTC.